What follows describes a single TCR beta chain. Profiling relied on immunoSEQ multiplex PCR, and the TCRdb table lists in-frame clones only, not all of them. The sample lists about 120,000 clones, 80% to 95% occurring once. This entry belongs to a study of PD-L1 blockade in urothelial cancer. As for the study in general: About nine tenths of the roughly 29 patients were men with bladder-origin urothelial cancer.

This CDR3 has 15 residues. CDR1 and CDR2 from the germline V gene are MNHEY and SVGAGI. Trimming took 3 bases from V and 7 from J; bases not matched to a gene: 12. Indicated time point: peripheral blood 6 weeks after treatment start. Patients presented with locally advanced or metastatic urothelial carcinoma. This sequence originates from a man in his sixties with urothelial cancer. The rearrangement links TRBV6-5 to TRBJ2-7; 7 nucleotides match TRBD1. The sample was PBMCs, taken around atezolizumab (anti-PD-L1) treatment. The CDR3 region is CASSYEGAQGREQYF. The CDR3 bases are TGTGCCAGCAGTTATGAGGGGGCCCAGGGTCGGGAGCAGTACTTC.